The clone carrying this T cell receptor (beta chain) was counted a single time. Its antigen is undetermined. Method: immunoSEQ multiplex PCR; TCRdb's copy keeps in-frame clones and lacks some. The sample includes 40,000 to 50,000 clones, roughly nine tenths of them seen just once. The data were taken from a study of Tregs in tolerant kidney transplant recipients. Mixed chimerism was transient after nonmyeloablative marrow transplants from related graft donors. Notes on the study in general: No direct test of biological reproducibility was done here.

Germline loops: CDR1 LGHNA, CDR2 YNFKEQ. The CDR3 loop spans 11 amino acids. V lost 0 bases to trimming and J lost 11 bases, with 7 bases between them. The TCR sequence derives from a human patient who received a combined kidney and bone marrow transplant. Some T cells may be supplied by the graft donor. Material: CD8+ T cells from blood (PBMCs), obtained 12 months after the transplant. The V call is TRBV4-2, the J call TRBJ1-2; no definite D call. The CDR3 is CASSQDSGYTF. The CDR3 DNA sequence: TGTGCCAGCAGCCAAGATTCAGGTTACACCTTC.